A single TCR beta chain is shown here with its context. The antigen is undetermined. This entry is derived from a study of PD-1 blockade in classical Hodgkin lymphoma. Broader study findings: Initiation of nivolumab under 1 year after ASCT led to exclusion of patients. Complete responders started with a diversity level that resembled newly diagnosed patients at baseline. Unlike CD8+ TCR diversity, which did not rise significantly by C4D1, CD4+ TCR diversity did. As was reported, newly diagnosed patients showed lower baseline TCR diversity than healthy donors did.

V shed 4 bases and J shed 2 bases, with 15 bases lying between them. The CDR3 is made up of 15 amino acids. Clones were sequenced by immunoSEQ multiplex PCR, and TCRdb holds only the in-frame ones, with some missing. Counted here are about 97,000 clones, 75% to 90% occurring once; the ten biggest clones make up 9% to 15%. Following autologous stem cell transplantation, relapse occurred in every patient, and exposure to brentuximab vedotin varied. Sequencing was performed on peripheral blood mononuclear cells (PBMCs), taken at baseline. This rearrangement joins TRBV23-1 to TRBJ2-7, with D possibly TRBD1 on 6 matching bases. TRBV23-1 counts as an open reading frame of uncertain function. The TCR comes from a human donor with classical Hodgkin lymphoma. In DNA form, the CDR3 reads TGCGCCAGCAGTCCTGACAGGAACGGCCCCTACGAGCAGTACTTC. This codes for CASSPDRNGPYEQYF.